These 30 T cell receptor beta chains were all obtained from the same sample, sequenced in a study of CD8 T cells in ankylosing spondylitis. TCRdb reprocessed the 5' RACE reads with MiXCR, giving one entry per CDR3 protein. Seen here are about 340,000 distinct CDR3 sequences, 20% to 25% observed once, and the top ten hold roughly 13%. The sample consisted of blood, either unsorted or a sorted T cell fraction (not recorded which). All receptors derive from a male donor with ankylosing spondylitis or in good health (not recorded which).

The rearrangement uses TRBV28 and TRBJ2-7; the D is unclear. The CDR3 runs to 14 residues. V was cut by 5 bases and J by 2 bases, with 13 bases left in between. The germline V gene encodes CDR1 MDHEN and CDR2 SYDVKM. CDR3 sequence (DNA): TGTGCCAGCAGTGCGCAGACCGACCCCTACGAGCAGTACTTC. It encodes CASSAQTDPYEQYF.

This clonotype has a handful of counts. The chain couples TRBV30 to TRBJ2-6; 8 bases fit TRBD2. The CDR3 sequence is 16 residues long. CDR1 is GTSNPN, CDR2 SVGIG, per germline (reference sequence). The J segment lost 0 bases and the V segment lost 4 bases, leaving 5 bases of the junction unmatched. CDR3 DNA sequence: TGTGCCTGGACTAGCGGGTCCCTCTCTGGGGCCAACGTCCTGACTTTC. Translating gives CAWTSGSLSGANVLTF.

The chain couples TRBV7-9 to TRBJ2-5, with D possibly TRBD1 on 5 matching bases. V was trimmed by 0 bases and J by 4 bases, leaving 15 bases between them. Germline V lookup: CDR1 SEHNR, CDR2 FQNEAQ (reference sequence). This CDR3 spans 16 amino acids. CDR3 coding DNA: TGTGCCAGCAGCTTAGCGATTCAGGGTGGGCGAGAGACCCAGTACTTC. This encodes CASSLAIQGGRETQYF. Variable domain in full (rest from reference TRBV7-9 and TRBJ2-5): DTGVSQNPRHKITKRGQNVTFRCDPISEHNRLYWYRQTLGQGPEFLTYFQNEAQLEKSRLLSDRFSAERPKGSFSTLEIQRTEQGDSAMYLCASSLAIQGGRETQYFGPGTRLLVL.

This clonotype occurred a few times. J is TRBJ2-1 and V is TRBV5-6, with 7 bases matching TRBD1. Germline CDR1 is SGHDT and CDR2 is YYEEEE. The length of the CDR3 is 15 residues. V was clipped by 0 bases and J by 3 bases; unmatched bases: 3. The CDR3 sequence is CASSLGGTVYNEQFF. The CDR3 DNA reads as TGTGCCAGCAGCTTGGGGGGGACAGTCTACAATGAGCAGTTCTTC. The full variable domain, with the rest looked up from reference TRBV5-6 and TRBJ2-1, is DAGVTQSPTHLIKTRGQQVTLRCSPKSGHDTVSWYQQALGQGPQFIFQYYEEEERQRGNFPDRFSGHQFPNYSSELNVNALLLGDSALYLCASSLGGTVYNEQFFGPGTRLTVL.

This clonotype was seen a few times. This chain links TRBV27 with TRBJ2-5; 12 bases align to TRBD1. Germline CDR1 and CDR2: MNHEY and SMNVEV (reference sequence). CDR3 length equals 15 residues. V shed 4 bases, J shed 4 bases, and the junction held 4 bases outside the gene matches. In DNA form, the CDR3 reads TGTGCCAGCAGTTATGGGACAGGGGGCTTAGAGACCCAGTACTTC. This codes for CASSYGTGGLETQYF.

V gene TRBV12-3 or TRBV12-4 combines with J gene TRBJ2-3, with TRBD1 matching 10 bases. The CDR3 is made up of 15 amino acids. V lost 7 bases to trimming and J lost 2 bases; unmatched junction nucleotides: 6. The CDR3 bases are TGTGCCAGCACTGAGGGACAGGGGAACACAGATACGCAGTATTTT. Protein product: CASTEGQGNTDTQYF.

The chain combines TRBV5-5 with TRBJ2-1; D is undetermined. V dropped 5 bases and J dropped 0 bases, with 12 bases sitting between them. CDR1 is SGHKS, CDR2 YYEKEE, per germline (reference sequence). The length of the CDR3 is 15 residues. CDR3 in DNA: TGTGCCAGCAGTAACTACGGAAGCTCCTACAATGAGCAGTTCTTC. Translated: CASSNYGSSYNEQFF.

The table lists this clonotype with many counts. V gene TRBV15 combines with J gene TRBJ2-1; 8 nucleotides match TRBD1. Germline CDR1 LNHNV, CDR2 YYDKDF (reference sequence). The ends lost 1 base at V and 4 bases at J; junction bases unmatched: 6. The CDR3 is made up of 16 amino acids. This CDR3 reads CATSRGTTGVYNEQFF. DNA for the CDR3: TGTGCCACCAGCAGAGGTACGACAGGGGTGTACAATGAGCAGTTCTTC.

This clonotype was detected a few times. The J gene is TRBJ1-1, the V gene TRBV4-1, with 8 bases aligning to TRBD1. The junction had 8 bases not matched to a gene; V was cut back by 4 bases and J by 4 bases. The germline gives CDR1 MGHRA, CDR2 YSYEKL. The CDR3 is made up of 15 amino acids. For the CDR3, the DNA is TGCGCCAGCAGCCCCAGGACAGGGCCGGCCACTGAAGCTTTCTTT. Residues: CASSPRTGPATEAFF.

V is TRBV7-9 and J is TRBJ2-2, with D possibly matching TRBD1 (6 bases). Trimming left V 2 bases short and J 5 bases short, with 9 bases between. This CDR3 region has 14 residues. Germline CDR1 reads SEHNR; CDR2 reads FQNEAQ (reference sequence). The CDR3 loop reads CASSLTGLTGELFF. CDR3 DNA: TGTGCCAGCAGCTTAACAGGGTTAACCGGGGAGCTGTTTTTT.

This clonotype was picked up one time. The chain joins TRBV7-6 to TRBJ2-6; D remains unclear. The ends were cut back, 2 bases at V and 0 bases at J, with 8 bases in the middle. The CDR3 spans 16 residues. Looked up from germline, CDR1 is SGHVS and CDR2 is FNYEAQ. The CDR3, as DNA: TGTGCCAGCAGCTTACCCGGAAACTCTGGGGCCAACGTCCTGACTTTC. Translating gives CASSLPGNSGANVLTF.

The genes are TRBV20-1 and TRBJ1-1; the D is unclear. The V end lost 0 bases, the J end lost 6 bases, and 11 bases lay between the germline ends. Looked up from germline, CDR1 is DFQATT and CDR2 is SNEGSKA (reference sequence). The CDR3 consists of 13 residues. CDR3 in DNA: TGCAGTGCTAGAGAGACCATGGACCCTGAAGCTTTCTTT. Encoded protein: CSARETMDPEAFF.

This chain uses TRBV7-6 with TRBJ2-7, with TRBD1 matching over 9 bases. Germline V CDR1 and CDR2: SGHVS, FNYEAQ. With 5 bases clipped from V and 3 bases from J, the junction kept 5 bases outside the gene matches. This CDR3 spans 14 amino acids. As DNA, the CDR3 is TGTGCCAGCAGCGGGGGGACAGGGATCTACGAGCAGTACTTC. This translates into CASSGGTGIYEQYF.

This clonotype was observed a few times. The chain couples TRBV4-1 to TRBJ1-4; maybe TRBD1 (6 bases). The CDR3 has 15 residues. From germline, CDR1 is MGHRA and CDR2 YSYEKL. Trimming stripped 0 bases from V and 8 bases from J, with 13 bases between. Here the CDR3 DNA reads TGCGCCAGCAGCCAAGAATCGGGGGCGGGAGAAAAACTGTTTTTT. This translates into CASSQESGAGEKLFF.

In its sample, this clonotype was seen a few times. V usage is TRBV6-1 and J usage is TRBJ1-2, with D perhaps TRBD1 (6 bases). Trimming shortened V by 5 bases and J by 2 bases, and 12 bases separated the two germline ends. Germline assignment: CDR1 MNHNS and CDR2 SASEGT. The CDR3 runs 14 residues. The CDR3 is CASSMQGINYGYTF. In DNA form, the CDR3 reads TGTGCCAGCAGTATGCAGGGGATCAACTATGGCTACACCTTC.

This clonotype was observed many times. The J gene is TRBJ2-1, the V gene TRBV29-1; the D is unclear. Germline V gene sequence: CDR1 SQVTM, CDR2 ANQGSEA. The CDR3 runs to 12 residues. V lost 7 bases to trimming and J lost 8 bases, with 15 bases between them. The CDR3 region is CSAQNGFHEQFF. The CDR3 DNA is TGCAGCGCCCAAAATGGATTCCATGAGCAGTTCTTC.

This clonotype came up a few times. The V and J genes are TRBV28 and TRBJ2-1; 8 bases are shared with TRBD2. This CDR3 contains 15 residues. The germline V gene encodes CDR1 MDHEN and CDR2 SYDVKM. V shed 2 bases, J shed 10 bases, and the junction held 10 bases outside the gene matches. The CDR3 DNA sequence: TGTGCCAGCAGTTTAGAAACGGGGGGGCCTAGGGAGCAGTTCTTC. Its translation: CASSLETGGPREQFF.

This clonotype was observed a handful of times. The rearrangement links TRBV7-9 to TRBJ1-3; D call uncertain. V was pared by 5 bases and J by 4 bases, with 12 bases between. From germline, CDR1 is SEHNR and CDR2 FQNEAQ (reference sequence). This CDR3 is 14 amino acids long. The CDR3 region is CASSIPRGGNTIYF. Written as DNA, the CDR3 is TGTGCCAGCAGCATCCCCCGGGGAGGAAACACCATATATTTT.

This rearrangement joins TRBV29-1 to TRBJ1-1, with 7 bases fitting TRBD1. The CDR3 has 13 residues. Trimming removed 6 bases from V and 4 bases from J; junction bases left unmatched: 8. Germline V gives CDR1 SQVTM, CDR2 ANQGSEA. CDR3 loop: CSVPDRVGTEAFF. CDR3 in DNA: TGCAGCGTCCCCGACAGGGTCGGCACTGAAGCTTTCTTT. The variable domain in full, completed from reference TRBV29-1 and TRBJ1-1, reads SAVISQKPSRDICQRGTSLTIQCQVDSQVTMMFWYRQQPGQSLTLIATANQGSEATYESGFVIDKFPISRPNLTFSTLTVSNMSPEDSSIYLCSVPDRVGTEAFFGQGTRLTVV.

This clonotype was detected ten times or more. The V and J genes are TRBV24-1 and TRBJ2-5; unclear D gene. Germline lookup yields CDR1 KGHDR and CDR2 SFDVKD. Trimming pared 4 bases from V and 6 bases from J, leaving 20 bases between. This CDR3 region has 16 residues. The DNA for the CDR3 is TGTGCCACCAGTGACCGACACCCGGGTCCACTCCAGACCCAGTACTTC. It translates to CATSDRHPGPLQTQYF.

The CDR3 sequence: CASSFWSEPYEQYF. CDR3 DNA: TGTGCCAGCAGCTTCTGGAGTGAGCCCTACGAGCAGTACTTC. This chain links TRBV7-2 with TRBJ2-7; the D is unclear. Per the germline V gene, CDR1 is SGHTA and CDR2 is FQGNSA. V lost 3 bases and J 2 bases, leaving 11 bases between the germline ends. There are 14 residues in the CDR3.

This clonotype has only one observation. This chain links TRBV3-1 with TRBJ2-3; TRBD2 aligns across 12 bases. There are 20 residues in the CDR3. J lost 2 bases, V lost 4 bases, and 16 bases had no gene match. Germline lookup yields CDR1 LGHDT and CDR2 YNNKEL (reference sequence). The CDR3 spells CASSPDPGLAGSLSTDTQYF. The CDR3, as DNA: TGTGCCAGCAGCCCCGACCCCGGACTAGCGGGGAGCCTCTCCACAGATACGCAGTATTTT.

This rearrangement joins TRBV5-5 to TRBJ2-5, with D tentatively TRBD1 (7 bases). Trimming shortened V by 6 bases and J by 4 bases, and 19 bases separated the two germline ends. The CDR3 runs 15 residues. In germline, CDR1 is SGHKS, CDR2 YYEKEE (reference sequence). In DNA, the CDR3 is TGTGCCAGCACGTGGCGGGACAGAGAAGTAGAGACCCAGTACTTC. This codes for CASTWRDREVETQYF.

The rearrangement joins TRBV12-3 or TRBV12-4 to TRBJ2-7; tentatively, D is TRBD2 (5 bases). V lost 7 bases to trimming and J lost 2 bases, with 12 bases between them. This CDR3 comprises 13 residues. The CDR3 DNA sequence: TGTGCCAGCATCAACGGACTGGCCTACGAGCAGTACTTC. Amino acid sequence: CASINGLAYEQYF.

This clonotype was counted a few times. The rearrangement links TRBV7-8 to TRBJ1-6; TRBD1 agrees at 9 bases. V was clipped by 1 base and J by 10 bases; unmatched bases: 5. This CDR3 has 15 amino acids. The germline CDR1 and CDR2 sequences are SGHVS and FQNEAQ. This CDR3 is CASSLVQGARSPLHF. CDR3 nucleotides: TGTGCCAGCAGCTTAGTACAGGGGGCACGCTCACCCCTCCACTTT. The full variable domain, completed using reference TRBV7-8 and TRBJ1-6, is GAGVSQSPRYKVAKRGQDVALRCDPISGHVSLFWYQQALGQGPEFLTYFQNEAQLDKSGLPSDRFFAERPEGSVSTLKIQRTQQEDSAVYLCASSLVQGARSPLHFGNGTRLTVT.

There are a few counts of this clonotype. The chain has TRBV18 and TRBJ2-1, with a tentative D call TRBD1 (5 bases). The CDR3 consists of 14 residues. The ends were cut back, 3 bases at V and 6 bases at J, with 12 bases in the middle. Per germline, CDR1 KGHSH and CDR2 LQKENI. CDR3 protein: CASSPPNQGNEQFF. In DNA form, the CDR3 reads TGTGCCAGCTCACCTCCAAACCAGGGCAATGAGCAGTTCTTC.

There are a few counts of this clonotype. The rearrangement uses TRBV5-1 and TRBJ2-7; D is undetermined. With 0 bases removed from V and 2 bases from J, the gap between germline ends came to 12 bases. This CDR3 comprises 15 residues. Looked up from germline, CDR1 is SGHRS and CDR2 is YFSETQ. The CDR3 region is CASSLEERFPYEQYF. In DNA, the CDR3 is TGCGCCAGCAGCTTGGAGGAGAGATTCCCCTACGAGCAGTACTTC.

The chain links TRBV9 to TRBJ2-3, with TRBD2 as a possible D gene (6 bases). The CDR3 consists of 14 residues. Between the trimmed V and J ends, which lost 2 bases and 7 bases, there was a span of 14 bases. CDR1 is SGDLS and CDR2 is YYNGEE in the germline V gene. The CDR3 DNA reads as TGTGCCAGCAGCGTCGGAGGGTCACCTCATACGCAGTATTTT. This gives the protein CASSVGGSPHTQYF.

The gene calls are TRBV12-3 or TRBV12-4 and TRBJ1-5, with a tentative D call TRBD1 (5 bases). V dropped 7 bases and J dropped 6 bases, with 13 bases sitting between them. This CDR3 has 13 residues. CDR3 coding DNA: TGTGCCAGCACACCGGGGCTTGGTCAGCCCCAGCATTTT. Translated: CASTPGLGQPQHF.

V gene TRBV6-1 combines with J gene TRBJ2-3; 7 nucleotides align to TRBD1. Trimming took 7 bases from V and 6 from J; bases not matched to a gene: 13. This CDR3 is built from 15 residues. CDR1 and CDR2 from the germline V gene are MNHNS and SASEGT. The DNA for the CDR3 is TGTGCCAGCACTACGGCCGGGACAGCCAGGGATACGCAGTATTTT. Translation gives CASTTAGTARDTQYF.